This TCR beta chain was recovered during a study of intratumoral heterogeneity in liver cancer. Regarding the study in general: Across the full roughly 14-patient cohort, most patients were male and the median age was 63 years. To investigate intratumor heterogeneity, the study integrated RNA-seq, DNA sequencing, TCR-seq and SNP array data drawn from multiple regions of hepatocellular carcinoma specimens. A total of 65 to 80 multiregional samples from roughly 14 HCC patients, consisting of more than 45 tumoral and 20 or so adjacent nontumoral regions, were included in the overall cohort. The paper as a whole reports these results and caveats: A relatively low patient number and under-sampled tumor-infiltrating lymphocyte representation were acknowledged by the authors as limitations.

Worth noting for this clone: The clone's antigen remains unknown. No quality values exist for individual bases; no much larger clone is one base distant.

Early-stage hepatocellular carcinoma was present in all patients, and no therapy was administered to any patient before surgical resection. Sampled areas lacked macroscopic evidence of necrosis or hemorrhage. TCR sequencing (ImmunoSeq) was performed on multiple regions from a couple of patients. Frozen resection tissue samples were collected at a distance of at least 1 cm from each other. Samples labelled N came from nontumoral liver tissue adjacent to the tumor. Genomic DNA was extracted from bulk tissue using the DNeasy blood and tissue kit. The immunoSEQ assay was used to sequence TCR beta chain CDR3 regions from genomic DNA. Rearranged VDJ segments were amplified with primers that anneal to V and J segments. The published analysis was carried out like this. Clonality and richness metrics were computed with the ImmunoSeq Analyzer software. Differentially abundant clones between regions were identified using Fisher's exact test plus a beta-binomial method for added stringency. In its TCRdb copy, this immuneACCESS table keeps in-frame sequences only and misses some clones. Where compared with another copy, unresolved V genes explain less than half of these, and the others have no known cause. The V and J calls and the clone size are those of that table, but D and trimming were determined from the DNA. The sample table lists some 5,000 clones, 68% of them with a count of one. Roughly 22% of the sample is taken by the ten largest.

Including cysteine and phenylalanine, the CDR3 has 18 amino acids. Of all the DNA, just the CDR3 is kept, 54 bases in frame from base 1. V and J are truncated by 7 bases and 7 bases respectively, leaving an intervening sequence of 26 bases. The germline V gene specifies MDHEN as CDR1 and SYDVKM as CDR2. The sequence was obtained from a man between 65 and 85 years old with hepatocellular carcinoma. The sequencing used tumor-adjacent normal tissue, collected before any cancer treatment. Recombination linked TRBV28 to TRBJ1-6, and possibly TRBD1, on 5 matching bases. The base sequence is TGTGCCAGCACTACCTCCTCGGGCCGTCGGGGGGGGAATTCACCCCTCCACTTT. It specifies CASTTSSGRRGGNSPLHF.